This T cell receptor beta chain was captured in a study of tumor and adjacent non-tumor tissue in lung cancer. In the study overall: Stage I to III disease affected roughly ten men and roughly five women aged roughly 30 to 76. The study, taken as a whole, reports: Compared with tumor, normal lung showed significantly lower TCR diversity.

This sample's RNA came from whole unsorted tissue. This non-tumor lung sample came from over 3 cm beyond the tumor edge. Three rounds of nested PCR, following a modified ARM-PCR protocol, produced the TCRbeta library. MiXCR, run by TCRdb on the multiplex PCR reads, gives a single entry per CDR3 protein. The data contain 90,000 to 100,000 distinct CDR3 sequences, 80% of them singletons. A word on this clonotype: Its antigen is still unknown. This likely comes from a read error, as the CDR3 has no conserved phenylalanine or tryptophan at its end.

The CDR3 length is 15 residues. Germline CDR1 is MNHEY and CDR2 is SVGAGI. Sequenced: distant non-tumor lung tissue. The chain recombines TRBV6-5 with TRBJ2-7; D is undetermined. The sequence was obtained from a man aged 55 to 70 with small cell lung cancer. The DNA for the CDR3 is TGTGCTAGCAGTTACTCGGCCAAACTCCTACGCGAGCAGTACCTC. Residues: CASSYSAKLLREQYL.